These T cell receptor beta chains were read from a single sample in a study of metastatic and nonmetastatic thyroid tumors. Using MiXCR, TCRdb reanalyzed the PCR reads. This sample has around 45,000 clones, with less than 5% found just once. The material sequenced was blood. Source of these receptors: a female donor with papillary thyroid cancer or a benign thyroid nodule (not recorded which). Some clones in this sample may be carry-over from other donors' samples. Each CDR3 is given with its conserved first and last residue. A D gene is named only where the DNA matches it firmly. The size entry is marked missing in some rows and otherwise reads once, few, many or a size class.

TRBJ2-2,NA,TRBV6-9,few,TGTGCCAGCAGTTTGAGGGGAGGCGCGAACACCGGGGAGCTGTTTTTT,CASSLRGGANTGELFF
TRBJ2-7,TRBD2,TRBV19,many,TGTGCCAGTAGTGCCGGGACTAGCGTAAGCGAGCAGTACTTC,CASSAGTSVSEQYF
TRBJ1-3,NA,TRBV15,few,TGTGCCACCAGCAGAGATACCGACTCGGAAGGAAACACCATATATTTT,CATSRDTDSEGNTIYF
TRBJ1-2,NA,TRBV5-1,few,TGCGCCAGCAGCTTGGGGGGCCTAAAAGGGTATGGCTACACCTTC,CASSLGGLKGYGYTF
TRBJ2-3,TRBD1,TRBV6-1,medium-sized,TGTGCCAGCACGGGACAGGCAGATACGCAGTATTTT,CASTGQADTQYF
TRBJ2-3,TRBD2,TRBV14,many,TGTGCCAGCAGCCCCCGGGGTAGCGGGAAAGATACGCAGTATTTT,CASSPRGSGKDTQYF
TRBJ2-7,NA,TRBV6-2/TRBV6-3,many,TGTGCCAGCAGTTACTCGGGTAGCCACTACGAGCAGTACTTC,CASSYSGSHYEQYF
TRBJ2-2,NA,TRBV7-3,many,TGTGCCAGCAGCTTAAACAGGGGGGAGCTGTTTTTT,CASSLNRGELFF
TRBJ2-5,TRBD2,TRBV11-1,NA,TGTGCCAGCAGCTTACGAGGTTCCGTAGCGGGAGGAGAGACCCAGTACTTC,CASSLRGSVAGGETQYF
TRBJ1-6,TRBD1,TRBV20-1,few,TGCAGTGCTAGTCAGGGACAGGGTAATTCACCCCTCCACTTT,CSASQGQGNSPLHF
TRBJ2-1,NA,TRBV4-1,many,TGCGCCAGCAGCCGGCCTCGGGGTGAGCAGTTCTTC,CASSRPRGEQFF
TRBJ2-1,NA,TRBV2,many,TGTGCCGGCAGTGAATGGGGCGTGGAGGGGCAGTTCTTC,CAGSEWGVEGQFF
TRBJ2-5,TRBD1,TRBV11-3,few,TGTGCCAGCAGCTTAGAGGGAGCGGGGACAGGGGCCCGTCAAGAGACCCAGTACTTC,CASSLEGAGTGARQETQYF
TRBJ2-7,NA,TRBV6-2/TRBV6-3,many,TGTGCCAGCAGCACCGGACCAACGTCCTACGAGCAGTACTTC,CASSTGPTSYEQYF
TRBJ2-7,NA,TRBV4-1,many,TGCGCCAGCAGCCAAGCCTCCCCCTCTAGCATCTACGAGCAGTACTTC,CASSQASPSSIYEQYF
TRBJ2-2,TRBD2,TRBV3-1,NA,TGTGCCAGCAGTACTAGCGGTTTTTATACCGGGGAGCTGTTTTTT,CASSTSGFYTGELFF
TRBJ2-1,TRBD1,TRBV6-2/TRBV6-3,few,TGTGCCAGCAGTTACTGGCAGGGGGAAAGGGAGCAGTTCTTC,CASSYWQGEREQFF
TRBJ2-7,TRBD2,TRBV20-1,many,TGCAGTGCTAGAGTTTCGGCGACTAGCGGGTACGAGCAGTACTTC,CSARVSATSGYEQYF
TRBJ2-7,NA,TRBV2,medium-sized,TGTGCCAGCAGTACTGAAGACGAGCAGTACTTC,CASSTEDEQYF
TRBJ2-7,TRBD1,TRBV20-1,many,TGCAGTGCTAGAGATGTCGGACAGGGGAAAGCGGTGCAGTACTTC,CSARDVGQGKAVQYF
TRBJ1-6,NA,TRBV19,many,TGTGCCAGTAGTCAGGGTAATTCACCCCTCCACTTT,CASSQGNSPLHF
TRBJ2-5,TRBD1,TRBV25-1,many,TGTGCCAGCAGTGCCCTCGGACAGGGGCTTTCTGGGACCCAGTACTTC,CASSALGQGLSGTQYF
TRBJ2-3,NA,TRBV10-3,few,TGTACCATCAGTGAGCCAAACTACAGGAGCACGGATACGCAGTATTTT,CTISEPNYRSTDTQYF
TRBJ2-3,TRBD1,TRBV12-3/TRBV12-4,many,TGTGCCAGCAGTTTAGGGGGGGGGGGACAGGGGAAACATACGCAGTATTTT,CASSLGGGGQGKHTQYF
TRBJ2-1,TRBD2,TRBV20-1,many,TGCAGTGCTAGAGAGGGACTAGCGGATGAGCAGTTCTTC,CSAREGLADEQFF
TRBJ2-1,NA,TRBV6-4,NA,TGTGCCAGCAGTTACTCACAGGGCGAGCAGCTCTTC,CASSYSQGEQLF
TRBJ2-3,TRBD2,TRBV12-3/TRBV12-4,many,TGTGCCAGCAAACGGACTAGCGGGGGGAGCACAGATACGCAGTATTTT,CASKRTSGGSTDTQYF
TRBJ2-1,NA,TRBV11-3,few,TGTGCCAGCAGCCCCGGTGGCTACGATGAGCAGTTCTTC,CASSPGGYDEQFF
TRBJ2-2,TRBD1,TRBV6-2/TRBV6-3,medium-sized,TGTGCCAGCAGTCAAACAGGGGGCGGAGGAACCGGGGAGCTGTTTTTT,CASSQTGGGGTGELFF
TRBJ2-1,TRBD2,TRBV24-1,NA,TGTACCACAAGTGACCCTCTAGCGGGAGGGATCAATGAGCAGTTCTTC,CTTSDPLAGGINEQFF
TRBJ1-1,NA,TRBV7-9,many,TGTGCCAGCAGCCCGGGGGTAACTGAAGCTTTCTTT,CASSPGVTEAFF
TRBJ2-7,TRBD2,TRBV30,many,TGTGCCTATTTGGGGCCCGGGACTAGCGGCCTGACCTACGAGCAGTACTTC,CAYLGPGTSGLTYEQYF
TRBJ2-3,TRBD2,TRBV6-1,few,TGTGCCAGCAGTGCCGGGACTAGCGGGAGCACAGATACGCAGTATTTT,CASSAGTSGSTDTQYF
TRBJ2-7,NA,TRBV6-1,NA,TGTGCCAGCAGTCTACAACAGGGTCTCGAGGTGCAGTACTTC,CASSLQQGLEVQYF
TRBJ1-1,NA,TRBV12-5,many,TGTGCTAGTGGTTTTAAATCCTTGACCGTTTACACTGAAGCTTTCTTT,CASGFKSLTVYTEAFF
TRBJ2-3,NA,TRBV28,NA,TGTGCCAGCTCCCAGGGGGTGGGGGGGCTTCTTGGAACAGATACGCAGTATTTT,CASSQGVGGLLGTDTQYF
TRBJ2-7,NA,TRBV6-2/TRBV6-3,few,TGTGCCAGCACTCCCGGCCAGGGGAACTCCTGCGAGCAGTACTTC,CASTPGQGNSCEQYF
TRBJ2-7,NA,TRBV9,many,TGTGCCAGCAGCCCGCAGGCGACCTACGAGCAGTACTTC,CASSPQATYEQYF
TRBJ1-2,NA,TRBV6-1,NA,TGTGCCAGCACTCCGAATCGGGATTCGGAAGGATACACCTTC,CASTPNRDSEGYTF
TRBJ1-1,NA,TRBV20-1,many,TGCAGTGCTAGAGATTCAGCTGGGCAGGTTGAAGCTTTCTTT,CSARDSAGQVEAFF
TRBJ2-7,TRBD1,TRBV7-6,many,TGTGCCAGCAGCTTAGACACAGGGGTCTTGTACGAGCAGTACTTC,CASSLDTGVLYEQYF
TRBJ2-5,TRBD2,TRBV3-1,NA,TGTGCCAGCAGCCAAGGATTCGGGGGGGGACAAGAGACCAAGTACTTC,CASSQGFGGGQETKYF
TRBJ1-2,TRBD1,TRBV27,NA,TGTGCCAGCAGCCTTGGACAGGGTAGGGGCTACACCTTC,CASSLGQGRGYTF
TRBJ2-3,NA,TRBV12-3/TRBV12-4,NA,TGTGCCAGCAGTCCCGGGTCCCCCGATACGCAGTATTTT,CASSPGSPDTQYF
TRBJ2-7,TRBD1,TRBV11-2,many,TGTGCCAGCAGCTTAGCCGCAGGGGGCACCTACGAGCAGTACTTC,CASSLAAGGTYEQYF
TRBJ2-5,NA,TRBV7-7,many,TGTGCTAGCGCACAGGGAGAGACCCAGTACTTC,CASAQGETQYF
TRBJ2-7,NA,TRBV6-1,few,TGTGCCAGCAGTGAAGTGGCAGGGTTCTACGAGCAGTACTTC,CASSEVAGFYEQYF
TRBJ2-7,TRBD2,TRBV4-1,many,TGCGCCAGCAGCCAGTTGGGACTAGTGGGCTCCTACGAGCAGTACTTC,CASSQLGLVGSYEQYF
TRBJ2-1,TRBD2,TRBV5-1,many,TGCGCCAGCAGCCCGGGGGGGAGATGGAGGTTCTTC,CASSPGGRWRFF
TRBJ1-5,TRBD1,TRBV12-3/TRBV12-4,many,TGTGCCAGCAGCGACGGGACAGGGGATCAGCCCCAGCATTTT,CASSDGTGDQPQHF
TRBJ2-5,NA,TRBV7-9,many,TGTGCCAGCAGCCAGGGACCTCCTCGGGACTTC,CASSQGPPRDF
TRBJ2-1,TRBD2,TRBV7-3,many,TGTGCCAGCAGCCTTCTGGGGGGGAACAATGAGCAGTTCTTC,CASSLLGGNNEQFF
TRBJ2-1,TRBD1,TRBV5-1,NA,TGCGCCAGCAGTTTATGGGACAGCTCCTACAATGAGCAGTTCTTC,CASSLWDSSYNEQFF
TRBJ2-3,NA,TRBV5-1,few,TGCGCCAGCAGCTTGGAGGCAGATACGCAGTATTTT,CASSLEADTQYF
TRBJ2-2,NA,TRBV7-6,few,TGTGCCAGCAGCTTAGCCGTTGGCAAGGGCGGGGAGCTGTTTTTT,CASSLAVGKGGELFF